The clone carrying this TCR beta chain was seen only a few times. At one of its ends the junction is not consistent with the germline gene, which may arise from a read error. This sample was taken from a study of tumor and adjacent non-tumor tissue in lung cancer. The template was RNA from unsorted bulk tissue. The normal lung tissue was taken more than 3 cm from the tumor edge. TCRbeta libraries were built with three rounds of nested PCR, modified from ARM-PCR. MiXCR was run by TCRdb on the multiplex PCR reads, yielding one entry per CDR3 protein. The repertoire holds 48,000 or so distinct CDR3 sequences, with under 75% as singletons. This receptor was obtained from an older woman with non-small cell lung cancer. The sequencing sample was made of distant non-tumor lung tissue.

Here the CDR3 reads CTSSLGTSVRWETQYF. The CDR3 nucleotides read TGTACCAGCAGCTTAGGAACTAGCGTAAGATGGGAGACCCAGTACTTC. The rearrangement uses TRBV11-3 and TRBJ2-5; 7 bases align to TRBD2. The germline V gene has CDR1 SGHNT and CDR2 YENEEA. The CDR3 totals 16 residues.